These T cell receptor beta chains were read from a single sample in a study of cytomegalovirus exposure and HLA in healthy donors. Clones were read by immunoSEQ multiplex PCR, and TCRdb kept only the in-frame ones, dropping some. The table has approximately 210,000 clones, roughly three quarters seen once; the top ten hold around 0.4%. What was sequenced was PBMCs. All receptors derive from a male donor in good health and CMV-seropositive. Both conserved end residues are part of each CDR3. Each record gives: clone size, CDR3 length, V gene, CDR3 protein. Rows may omit the clone size; those that give it use once, few, many or a size class.

NA,12,TRBV11-1,CASSYQDYEQYF
NA,15,TRBV18,CASSTRGLSTGELFF
NA,14,TRBV6-5,CASNLGAGFYGYTF
NA,15,TRBV27,CASSLSGLAQLEQFF
NA,16,TRBV7-2,CASSSGTGRAYNEQFF
NA,15,TRBV7-9,CSSSPAGGAGQPQHF
NA,15,TRBV27,CATQHGDSSYNEQFF
NA,15,TRBV7-6,CASSSLAGSYNEQFF
NA,16,TRBV9,CASSARPSGSSGEQFF
NA,11,TRBV6-5,CASSRGTGLFF
NA,16,TRBV12-5,CASGLVSSGGAGTQYF
NA,15,TRBV4-1,CASSKDLYSNQPQHF
NA,18,TRBV11-2,CASSLDGGTLTQGSPLHF
NA,13,TRBV30,CAWSTSTAEKLFF
NA,14,TRBV29-1,CSARTVSGSYEQYF
NA,16,TRBV7-2,CASSPRQGTSGNTIYF
NA,16,TRBV5-6,CASRKTVDRDSYEQYF
NA,15,TRBV5-1,CASSLEASGYYEQYF
NA,15,TRBV5-4,CASSLAGVSSYEQYF
NA,15,TRBV11-2,CASSSTGGLNEKLFF
NA,16,TRBV9,CASSEEQGTYTDTQYF
NA,13,TRBV6-5,CASSRPGTNGYTF
NA,13,TRBV2,CASSVSSGNTIYF
NA,14,TRBV18,CASSAAGVVYEQYF
NA,16,TRBV28,CASSPELAGVKETQYF
NA,13,TRBV10-3,CASTGTGGYEQYF
NA,16,TRBV5-4,CASSGGGLVGSYEQYF
NA,17,TRBV19,CASNPGRGRQFLGEQFF
NA,16,TRBV9,CASSVGGGHSYNEQFF
NA,14,TRBV7-6,CASSFGTVIHEQYF
NA,15,TRBV4-3,CASSQAFGRGNIQYF
NA,11,TRBV30,CAWSHSYEQYF
NA,12,TRBV2,CASSGGDYEQYF
NA,12,TRBV5-6,CASSLTGNEQFF
NA,15,TRBV27,CASSLTGLATDTQYF
once,13,TRBV7-9,CASTQGVLTEAFF
NA,17,TRBV9,CASSVNIAGGPLVRQFF
NA,16,TRBV29-1,CSVEELPSGLRPEAFF
NA,12,TRBV29-1,CSATHAEGEQYF
NA,13,TRBV18,CASSSGQLYGYTF
NA,17,TRBV28,CASRRRTSGKVYNEQFF